This TCR beta chain was captured by sequencing in a study of beta chain features in type 1 diabetes (dated 2018 in TCRdb). The study in broad terms: Mean age, gender distribution, total cell number and subset yield were not different between patients and healthy donors. The study compared TCRB repertoires of sorted circulating CD4+ T cell subsets between recently diagnosed type 1 diabetes patients and matched healthy donors. A total of under 120,000,000 sorted cells were examined across all samples, and RNA yield correlated strongly with the number of cells per subset. Naive and central memory subsets were obtained from all 30 or so donors, but regulatory and stem cell-like memory subsets were isolated from only 8 patients and roughly eight healthy donors.

The entire amount of isolated RNA was reverse transcribed using the High Capacity cDNA Reverse Transcription Kit, so the sequenced TCRB transcripts were expressed ones. Deep immunoSEQ sequencing was performed on naive, central memory and regulatory T cell samples, with an average of roughly 3.3 million total reads per sample. After sorted cells were lysed in RLT buffer, RNA was extracted with DNase-treated RNeasy Micro or Mini kits, with the choice depending on cell number. Each cell subset was processed separately to prevent cross-contamination, with patient and healthy donor samples processed together. Using the immunoSEQ multiplex PCR, TCRB sequences were amplified from cDNA into 87-bp fragments spanning the CDR3 region. Amplicons were sequenced on the Illumina HiSeq platform. The authors processed their data as follows. Synthetic template baselines were used to correct PCR bias computationally, reads within Hamming distance 2 were collapsed together, and singletons that could not be merged were discarded. Reads were aligned against IMGT so that V, D and J genes, CDR3 length and insertions or deletions at six rearrangement sites could be assigned. Within each subset, clonotype counts were normalized to sorted cell number, after which true diversity and Gini coefficients were computed with the tcR R package. Repertoire sharing was quantified using the overlap coefficient calculated on TCRB nucleotide sequences. TCRdb took over this immuneACCESS table, retaining in-frame rearrangements with V and J assigned. Such tables are incomplete; in checked studies, under half of the missing clones stem from an unresolved V gene, and the remainder is unexplained. Clone size and the V and J calls come from that table; the DNA yielded D and trimming. Counted in this sample were some 110,000 clones; roughly 17% of them appeared once. The ten largest clones capture approximately 2.3% of the sample.

Findings and caveats that apply to the study as a whole: Because cDNA was sequenced instead of genomic DNA, activated cells with high expression could be over-represented, although the groups did not differ in activation or CD3 levels. At VDJ recombination sites, type 1 diabetes patients had fewer insertions and more deleted nucleotides, which implies abnormalities in thymic rearrangement. HLA sub-analyses involved small numbers of individuals, so any influence of HLA type on TCRB rearrangement remained unresolved. In all four CD4+ subsets, TCRB CDR3 length was moderately but significantly shorter in type 1 diabetes patients. Naive, central memory and regulatory TCRB repertoires appeared more similar among patients than among healthy donors. Shorter templates might be favored by PCR, yet because patient and control samples were amplified and corrected together, any such skew would affect both groups equally.

Each donor gave one peripheral blood draw, approximately 110 mL on average, collected into heparinised tubes. A BD FACSAria II and a panel including CD45RO, CCR7, CD25, CD127, CD95 and CD27 were used to sort naive, central memory, regulatory and stem cell-like memory CD4+ T cells. All sorted populations exceeded 98% purity. PBMCs were isolated right away by Lymphoprep density gradient centrifugation and were stained directly, without culture. So that batch effects would be minimized, each experiment stained and sorted samples in pairs, pairing one healthy donor with one patient. This clone came up a few times. This clone's antigen is unknown. Base-call qualities are not available, and no considerably larger clone is one nucleotide away. Other nucleotide sequences in the sample specify the same CDR3. The germline V gene (reference sequence) gives CDR1 as SGHNT and CDR2 as YYREEE. The CDR3 contains 17 residues, cysteine and phenylalanine counted. Only CDR3 DNA is held: 51 bases, read in frame from base 1. The V end gives up 1 base and the J end 2 bases, leaving 8 bases in the junction not matched to a gene.

The sequencing input was central memory CD4+ T cells from blood. The source of this sequence is a man aged 25-45 years with type 1 diabetes. The sequence joins TRBV5-4 to TRBJ2-3, and TRBD2 aligns with 9 junction nucleotides. Here the CDR3 is given as CASSLRLAGGPTDTQYF. The bases read TGTGCCAGCAGCTTGAGGTTGGCGGGGGGGCCCACAGATACGCAGTATTTT.